This TCR beta chain was captured in a study of cytomegalovirus exposure and HLA in healthy donors. General observations from the study: Earlier results showed most TCR beta V segments being productive about 87% or about 30% of the time. A later analysis by the authors found several of the most significant clusters apparently linked to common viral pathogens. TCR beta sequences reportedly predicted most subjects' HLA-A and HLA-B alleles accurately.

Primers for the PCR totalled 60 Vbeta and 13 Jbeta. Here immunoSEQ multiplex PCR was the method, and the copy in TCRdb shows in-frame clones only, minus some. The sample records about 95,000 clones, nearly 80% being singletons. Germline CDR1 and CDR2: SGDLS and YYNGEE. The germline V and J ends were trimmed by 7 bases and 3 bases, with 13 bases remaining between them. The CDR3 loop spans 13 amino acids. Remarks on this clone: Its antigen is undetermined.

The sequencing input was PBMCs. V and J are TRBV9 and TRBJ1-1, with TRBD1 as a possible D gene (5 bases). The receptor comes from a woman in her thirties or forties in good health and CMV-seropositive. The chain's CDR3 is CASGGLPDTEAFF. CDR3 DNA: TGTGCCAGCGGGGGACTCCCGGACACTGAAGCTTTCTTT.